This is a list of T cell receptor beta chains from one sample in a study of Ad26.COV2.S vaccination and SARS-CoV-2 variants. Assay: immunoSEQ multiplex PCR; the TCRdb copy retains only in-frame clones and omits some. The data contain roughly 300,000 clones, 85% to 90% of them singletons. The sample here was peripheral blood, taken in a trial of Ad26.COV2.S vaccine versus placebo. The receptors shown here come from a person aged 18-60 years who received the Ad26.COV2.S COVID-19 vaccine or a placebo. Each CDR3 is given with its conserved first and last residue. A D gene is named only where the DNA matches it firmly.

TRBV7-8,TRBJ2-2,.,CASRVQGGSGELFF,TGTGCCAGCAGGGTTCAGGGTGGGTCCGGGGAGCTGTTTTTT
TRBV10-3,TRBJ1-6,.,CAISRVGAAENSPLHF,TGTGCCATCAGCAGGGTAGGTGCTGCCGAAAATTCACCCCTCCACTTT
TRBV13,TRBJ1-2,TRBD1,CASSHGTGEDTF,TGTGCCAGCAGCCATGGGACAGGCGAAGACACCTTC
TRBV5-1,TRBJ1-1,.,CASSLGVGMNTEAFF,TGCGCCAGCAGCTTGGGTGTGGGGATGAACACTGAAGCTTTCTTT
TRBV19,TRBJ1-5,.,CASSIDRSSNQPQHF,TGTGCCAGTAGTATAGATCGCTCTAGCAATCAGCCCCAGCATTTT
TRBV15,TRBJ2-6,TRBD1,CATVRQGLRSGANVLTF,TGTGCCACTGTAAGACAGGGGCTAAGGTCTGGGGCCAACGTCCTGACTTTC
TRBV7-2,TRBJ1-1,.,CASSLAGRVNTEAFF,TGTGCCAGCAGCTTAGCCGGAAGAGTGAACACTGAAGCTTTCTTT
TRBV6-6,TRBJ2-7,.,CASSYLPELVGEQYF,TGTGCCAGCAGTTACCTGCCGGAACTGGTAGGCGAGCAGTACTTC
TRBV10-2,TRBJ2-5,.,CASSRLAGETQYF,TGCGCCAGCAGTCGCCTTGCGGGAGAGACCCAGTACTTC
TRBV6-5,TRBJ2-5,.,CASISDGDQTQYF,TGTGCCAGCATCTCTGACGGGGACCAGACCCAGTACTTC
TRBV2,TRBJ1-1,.,CASARDSRPLNTEAFF,TGTGCCAGCGCCAGGGACTCCCGGCCGCTGAACACTGAAGCTTTCTTT